One T cell receptor beta chain is described in this entry. As yet, its antigen is unknown. This sample stems from a study of OX40 agonist ivuxolimab in advanced cancers. Method: immunoSEQ multiplex PCR; TCRdb's copy keeps in-frame clones and lacks some. Counted here are tens of thousands of clones, approximately 85% occurring once; the ten biggest clones make up under 3.5%. This CDR3 is built from 12 residues. Per germline, CDR1 SGDLS and CDR2 YYNGEE. The V and J ends lost 2 bases and 8 bases respectively, with 10 bases between them. Blood was sampled at baseline, cycle 4 day 1, and cycle 7 day 1. Study-wide findings and caveats: On average, a greater number of expanded clones characterised CD8+ T cells relative to CD4+.

The V and J genes are TRBV9 and TRBJ1-2; D gene unclear. The receptor was derived from an adult with an advanced solid tumor such as melanoma, head and neck, liver or kidney cancer. The source was CD4+ or CD8+ T cells sorted from blood, collected in a trial of the OX40 agonist ivuxolimab. Here the CDR3 reads CASSVRAGGYTF. DNA for the CDR3: TGTGCCAGCAGCGTTCGGGCCGGGGGCTACACCTTC.